The entry below describes one TCR beta chain. Its cognate antigen is unknown. Sequencing was performed with immunoSEQ multiplex PCR; in TCRdb, only in-frame clones are kept and a portion is missing. The top ten clones hold 1.4% of a sample with fewer than 65,000 clones, 85% to 90% of them seen once. The data stem from a study of OX40 agonist ivuxolimab in advanced cancers. On the study more broadly: Ivuxolimab doses were 0.01, 0.1, 0.3, 1.5, 3 or 10 mg/kg every 2 weeks. Participants averaged 60 years of age (range roughly 23 to 79) and were roughly 83% male. Partial responses were seen in three patients, one with hepatocellular carcinoma and two with cutaneous melanoma. Findings and caveats of the study: The study found that CD8+ T cells averaged more expanded clones than CD4+.

Germline lookup yields CDR1 ENHRY and CDR2 SYGVKD. The CDR3 loop spans 15 amino acids. Trimming took 10 bases from V and 7 from J, leaving 22 bases between them. The chain employs TRBV10-3 and TRBJ2-2, with D perhaps matching TRBD2 (7 bases). This TCR derives from an adult with an advanced solid tumor such as melanoma, head and neck, liver or kidney cancer. The specimen comprised CD4+ or CD8+ T cells sorted from blood, sampled in a trial of the OX40 agonist ivuxolimab. The CDR3 spells CATRAGADQYGELFF. The CDR3 bases are TGTGCCACCCGTGCGGGGGCGGATCAGTACGGGGAGCTGTTTTTT.